Listed below are T cell receptor beta chains from one sample, sequenced in a study of blood T cell repertoires in COVID-19. Profiled with immunoSEQ multiplex PCR; TCRdb holds only in-frame clones, not every one. This table has some 290,000 clones, approximately 87% appearing once. The sample consisted of peripheral blood. Source of these receptors: a man in his 60s who had recovered from COVID-19. Both conserved end residues are trimmed from each CDR3. Fields, in order: V gene, J gene, CDR3 length, CDR3 protein.

V: TRBV5-1
J: TRBJ1-4
length: 16
CDR3: ASSRNRGRGQTNEKLF

V: TRBV18
J: TRBJ1-1
length: 13
CDR3: ASSPPRGKNTEAF

V: TRBV9
J: TRBJ1-2
length: 13
CDR3: ASSVDVSHRGGYT

V: TRBV5-6
J: TRBJ1-5
length: 14
CDR3: ASRLWQGYSNQPQH

V: TRBV28
J: TRBJ1-2
length: 13
CDR3: ASSSPGEPNYGYT

V: TRBV28
J: TRBJ2-1
length: 11
CDR3: ASSLGQVAQQF

V: TRBV5-6
J: TRBJ1-2
length: 13
CDR3: ASSLLSGVGYGYT

V: TRBV6-1
J: TRBJ2-7
length: 13
CDR3: ASSESIAGSAGQY

V: TRBV6-5
J: TRBJ1-5
length: 12
CDR3: ASRKGQGNQPQH

V: TRBV11-3
J: TRBJ2-3
length: 12
CDR3: ASSLGTGPDTQY

V: TRBV27
J: TRBJ2-3
length: 13
CDR3: ASRRTSGYTDTQY

V: TRBV7-2
J: TRBJ2-5
length: 9
CDR3: ASSSGQTQY

V: TRBV30
J: TRBJ2-1
length: 10
CDR3: AWSEPTGFGV

V: TRBV18
J: TRBJ2-1
length: 13
CDR3: ASSPGTSGYNEQF

V: TRBV2
J: TRBJ2-7
length: 15
CDR3: ASSDPLTSVGSYEQY

V: TRBV4-2
J: TRBJ2-3
length: 12
CDR3: ASSQVGAGNLQY

V: TRBV6-4
J: TRBJ1-1
length: 15
CDR3: ASSDPAGQGAYTEAF

V: TRBV28
J: TRBJ2-3
length: 16
CDR3: ASSGTPSGGAPTDTQY

V: TRBV5-1
J: TRBJ1-1
length: 18
CDR3: ASSLLGTGALTSRELISF

V: TRBV19
J: TRBJ1-4
length: 13
CDR3: ASRTGPATNEKLF

V: TRBV2
J: TRBJ2-3
length: 12
CDR3: ASRGTYDTDTQY

V: TRBV6-1
J: TRBJ2-7
length: 11
CDR3: ASSENFVLEQY

V: TRBV21-1
J: TRBJ2-2
length: 15
CDR3: ASSIWTWDSRTGELF

V: TRBV6-1
J: TRBJ2-7
length: 15
CDR3: ASSVRPLAGTATEQY

V: TRBV30
J: TRBJ1-1
length: 12
CDR3: AWSSGKLNTEAF

V: TRBV25-1
J: TRBJ2-7
length: 13
CDR3: ASSDTRDRGGEQY

V: TRBV15
J: TRBJ1-1
length: 11
CDR3: ATSQAQGEGAF

V: TRBV29-1
J: TRBJ2-6
length: 12
CDR3: SVKQESGANVLT

V: TRBV18
J: TRBJ1-2
length: 14
CDR3: ASSPGHPAPAYGYT

V: TRBV29-1
J: TRBJ2-2
length: 10
CDR3: SVRVYGGELF

V: TRBV30
J: TRBJ1-4
length: 13
CDR3: AWTGEGGGGEKLF

V: TRBV5-6
J: TRBJ2-7
length: 14
CDR3: ASSSTLRGGNYEQY

V: TRBV7-2
J: TRBJ2-1
length: 13
CDR3: ASSLEASAYNEQF

V: TRBV2
J: TRBJ2-1
length: 10
CDR3: AIKQGVNEQF

V: TRBV7-8
J: TRBJ1-5
length: 12
CDR3: ASSLGGGGNPQH

V: TRBV27
J: TRBJ2-3
length: 15
CDR3: ASSLEGQTRPTDTQY

V: TRBV20-1
J: TRBJ2-3
length: 12
CDR3: SASRLAGTDTQY

V: TRBV9
J: TRBJ1-1
length: 13
CDR3: ASSVEGLAANEAF

V: TRBV19
J: TRBJ1-3
length: 13
CDR3: ASSIDSGARAAIY

V: TRBV11-3
J: TRBJ2-3
length: 13
CDR3: ASSFHPGSTDTQY

V: TRBV6-5
J: TRBJ2-1
length: 13
CDR3: ASSVTSGFYNEQF

V: TRBV6-4
J: TRBJ2-1
length: 13
CDR3: ASSDCWRSYNEQF